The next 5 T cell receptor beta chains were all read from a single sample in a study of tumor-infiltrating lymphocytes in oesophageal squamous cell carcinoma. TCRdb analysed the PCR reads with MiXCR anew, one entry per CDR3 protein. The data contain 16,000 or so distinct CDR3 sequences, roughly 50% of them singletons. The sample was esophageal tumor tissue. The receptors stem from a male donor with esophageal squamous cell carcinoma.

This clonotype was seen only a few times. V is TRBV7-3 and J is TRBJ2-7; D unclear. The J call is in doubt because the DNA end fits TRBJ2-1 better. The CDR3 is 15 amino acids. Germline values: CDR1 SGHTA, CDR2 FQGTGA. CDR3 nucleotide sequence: TGTGCCAGCAGCTCCGCAAAAAGCTCCTACAATGAGCAGTTCTTC. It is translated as CASSSAKSSYNEQFF.

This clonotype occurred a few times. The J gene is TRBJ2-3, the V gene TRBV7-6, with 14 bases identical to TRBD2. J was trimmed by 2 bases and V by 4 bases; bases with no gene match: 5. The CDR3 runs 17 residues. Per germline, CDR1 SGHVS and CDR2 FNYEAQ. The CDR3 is CASSSRLAGGITDTQYF. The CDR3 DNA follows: TGTGCCAGCAGCTCAAGACTAGCGGGAGGGATCACAGATACGCAGTATTTT. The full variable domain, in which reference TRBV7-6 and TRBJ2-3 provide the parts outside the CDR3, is GAGVSQSPRYKVTKRGQDVALRCDPISGHVSLYWYRQALGQGPEFLTYFNYEAQQDKSGLPNDRFSAERPEGSISTLTIQRTEQRDSAMYRCASSSRLAGGITDTQYFGPGTRLTVL.

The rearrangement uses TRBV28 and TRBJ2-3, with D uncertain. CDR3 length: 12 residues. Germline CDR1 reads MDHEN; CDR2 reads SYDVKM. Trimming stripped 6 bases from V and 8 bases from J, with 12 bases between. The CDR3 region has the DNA TGTGCCAGCAGCCCCACTTCACCTACGCAGTATTTT. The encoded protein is CASSPTSPTQYF.

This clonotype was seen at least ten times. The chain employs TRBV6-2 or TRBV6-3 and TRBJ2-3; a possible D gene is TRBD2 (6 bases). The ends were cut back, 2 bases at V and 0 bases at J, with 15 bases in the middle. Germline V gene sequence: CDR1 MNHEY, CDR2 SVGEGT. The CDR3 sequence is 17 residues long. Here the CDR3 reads CASSYHLPGESTDTQYF. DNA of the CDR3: TGTGCCAGCAGTTACCATCTTCCGGGAGAGAGCACAGATACGCAGTATTTT.

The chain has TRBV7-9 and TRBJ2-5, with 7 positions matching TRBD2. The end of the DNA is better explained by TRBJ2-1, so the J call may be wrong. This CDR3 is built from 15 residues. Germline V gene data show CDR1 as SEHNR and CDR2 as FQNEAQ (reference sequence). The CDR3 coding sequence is TGTGCCAGCAGCTTAGGAAAGGGGACTAACAATGAGCAGTTCTTC. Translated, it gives CASSLGKGTNNEQFF.